In this sample, the clone carrying this T cell receptor beta chain turned up a few times. What it recognizes is unknown. This CDR3 is also generated by other DNA sequences in the sample. These data originate in a study of beta chain features in type 1 diabetes. Study information: Healthy donors, compared against patients, showed similar age, gender and cell yields.

Study-level findings and limits: Across all four CD4+ subsets, people with type 1 diabetes showed modestly shorter TCRB CDR3s. Patients with type 1 diabetes carried fewer insertions and had more deletions at their VDJ junctions.

Every isolated RNA sample was fully reverse transcribed, so sequencing captured expressed TCRB transcripts. Some clones are missing from TCRdb's copy, which holds only in-frame ones; the method was immunoSEQ multiplex PCR. This sample has more than 300,000 clones, with roughly 9% found just once. The CDR3 contains 14 residues. Per germline, CDR1 SGDLS and CDR2 YYNGEE. V lost 0 bases and J 0 bases, leaving 5 bases between the germline ends. Sequenced material: central memory CD4+ T cells from blood. The J gene is TRBJ2-3, the V gene TRBV9; no definite D call. This sequence originates from a young man with type 1 diabetes. The CDR3 nucleotides read TGTGCCAGCAGCGTAGGGGAAAGCACAGATACGCAGTATTTT. Amino acids: CASSVGESTDTQYF.